The rows below give T cell receptor beta chains drawn from one sample of a study of response to subunit inactivated influenza vaccine. TCRdb fed the RT-PCR reads into MiXCR, producing one record per CDR3 protein. The top ten hold around 10% of the sample, which has around 650,000 distinct CDR3 sequences, 15% to 17% seen once. The specimen was PBMCs from blood, collected about 13 days after vaccination. These TCRs come from a man aged 45-65 years who received an inactivated influenza vaccine. The CDR3 runs from the conserved cysteine through the conserved F or W. The order of the fields is clone size, D gene, V gene, J gene, CDR3 protein, CDR3 DNA. A D gene is named only where the DNA matches it firmly. The size entry is marked missing in some rows and otherwise reads once, few, many or a size class.

abundance: NA; d_gene: TRBD2; v_gene: TRBV15; j_gene: TRBJ2-3; CDR3aa: CATSRGLAGAVSTDTQYF; CDR3nt: TGTGCCACCAGCAGAGGACTAGCGGGGGCGGTTAGCACAGATACGCAGTATTTT
abundance: NA; d_gene: NA; v_gene: TRBV12-3/TRBV12-4; j_gene: TRBJ1-4; CDR3aa: CASSLRGTSEKLFF; CDR3nt: TGTGCCAGCAGTTTAAGAGGGACGAGTGAAAAACTGTTTTTT
abundance: NA; d_gene: TRBD1; v_gene: TRBV12-3/TRBV12-4; j_gene: TRBJ2-5; CDR3aa: CASRHDDRGVVETQYF; CDR3nt: TGTGCCAGCAGACATGATGACAGGGGTGTTGTGGAGACCCAGTACTTC
abundance: many; d_gene: TRBD2; v_gene: TRBV5-1; j_gene: TRBJ2-1; CDR3aa: CASSPGLAYYNEQFF; CDR3nt: TGCGCCAGCAGCCCTGGACTAGCGTATTACAATGAGCAGTTCTTC
abundance: many; d_gene: TRBD1; v_gene: TRBV12-3/TRBV12-4; j_gene: TRBJ2-1; CDR3aa: CASSKGQYNEQFF; CDR3nt: TGTGCCAGCAGTAAGGGACAGTACAATGAGCAGTTCTTC
abundance: NA; d_gene: TRBD2; v_gene: TRBV6-2/TRBV6-3; j_gene: TRBJ2-1; CDR3aa: CASIRREGSYNEQFF; CDR3nt: TGTGCCAGCATTCGGCGGGAGGGGTCCTACAATGAGCAGTTCTTC
abundance: NA; d_gene: NA; v_gene: TRBV6-2/TRBV6-3; j_gene: TRBJ2-7; CDR3aa: CASSYPTGGLSYEQYF; CDR3nt: TGTGCCAGCAGTTACCCGACAGGCGGCTTATCCTACGAGCAGTACTTC
abundance: few; d_gene: NA; v_gene: TRBV7-2; j_gene: TRBJ1-2; CDR3aa: CASSAGLGGYTF; CDR3nt: TGTGCCAGCAGCGCAGGGTTGGGAGGCTACACCTTC
abundance: NA; d_gene: TRBD1; v_gene: TRBV30; j_gene: TRBJ1-5; CDR3aa: CAWSYPGQGSNQPQHF; CDR3nt: TGTGCCTGGAGTTACCCGGGACAGGGGTCCAATCAGCCCCAGCATTTT
abundance: few; d_gene: NA; v_gene: TRBV12-3/TRBV12-4; j_gene: TRBJ2-7; CDR3aa: CASSLTIGEQYF; CDR3nt: TGTGCCAGCAGCCTTACCATTGGCGAGCAGTACTTC
abundance: few; d_gene: NA; v_gene: TRBV9; j_gene: TRBJ1-2; CDR3aa: CASSPSTGSPNDYGYTF; CDR3nt: TGTGCCAGCAGCCCCAGCACAGGGTCACCTAATGATTATGGCTACACCTTC
abundance: few; d_gene: NA; v_gene: TRBV12-3/TRBV12-4; j_gene: TRBJ2-7; CDR3aa: CASSFSAWEQRKGNYEQYF; CDR3nt: TGTGCCAGCAGTTTTTCTGCATGGGAACAACGGAAAGGAAACTACGAGCAGTACTTC
abundance: few; d_gene: NA; v_gene: TRBV20-1; j_gene: TRBJ2-5; CDR3aa: CSAFIPGPIQETQYF; CDR3nt: TGCAGTGCTTTTATTCCGGGCCCAATCCAGGAGACCCAGTACTTC
abundance: NA; d_gene: TRBD2; v_gene: TRBV7-9; j_gene: TRBJ2-1; CDR3aa: CASSAPTSGGNNEQFF; CDR3nt: TGTGCCAGCAGCGCCCCGACTAGCGGCGGCAACAATGAGCAGTTCTTC
abundance: few; d_gene: NA; v_gene: TRBV9; j_gene: TRBJ2-1; CDR3aa: CASSAVADNSYNEQFF; CDR3nt: TGTGCCAGCAGCGCCGTAGCGGACAACTCCTACAATGAGCAGTTCTTC
abundance: many; d_gene: TRBD1; v_gene: TRBV5-6; j_gene: TRBJ2-7; CDR3aa: CASSLVQGAIYEQYF; CDR3nt: TGTGCCAGCAGCTTGGTACAGGGGGCTATCTACGAGCAGTACTTC
abundance: few; d_gene: TRBD1; v_gene: TRBV6-2/TRBV6-3; j_gene: TRBJ2-5; CDR3aa: CASSYGDRGFQETQYF; CDR3nt: TGTGCCAGCAGTTACGGTGACAGGGGGTTCCAAGAGACCCAGTACTTC
abundance: NA; d_gene: NA; v_gene: TRBV7-2; j_gene: TRBJ1-4; CDR3aa: CASSLAGRAGEKLFF; CDR3nt: TGTGCCAGCAGCTTAGCCGGCAGGGCGGGCGAAAAACTGTTTTTT
abundance: NA; d_gene: NA; v_gene: TRBV15; j_gene: TRBJ1-2; CDR3aa: CATSKGANYGYTF; CDR3nt: TGTGCCACCAGCAAGGGCGCTAACTATGGCTACACCTTC
abundance: NA; d_gene: NA; v_gene: TRBV29-1; j_gene: TRBJ1-1; CDR3aa: CSVSRVYNTEAFF; CDR3nt: TGCAGCGTTTCCAGGGTTTACAACACTGAAGCTTTCTTT
abundance: few; d_gene: TRBD2; v_gene: TRBV20-1; j_gene: TRBJ2-1; CDR3aa: CSARDVRKGGDEQFF; CDR3nt: TGCAGTGCTAGAGATGTACGGAAGGGAGGGGATGAGCAGTTCTTC
abundance: few; d_gene: TRBD1; v_gene: TRBV5-5; j_gene: TRBJ2-5; CDR3aa: CASSSQKQTGSETQYF; CDR3nt: TGTGCCAGCAGCTCACAAAAACAGACAGGGTCGGAGACCCAGTACTTC
abundance: NA; d_gene: NA; v_gene: TRBV29-1; j_gene: TRBJ1-2; CDR3aa: CSDESRVF; CDR3nt: TGCAGCGACGAATCCCGGGTTTTC
abundance: few; d_gene: TRBD2; v_gene: TRBV24-1; j_gene: TRBJ2-1; CDR3aa: CATSDLVRGGRFF; CDR3nt: TGTGCCACCAGTGATTTGGTGCGGGGGGGCCGCTTCTTC
abundance: NA; d_gene: NA; v_gene: TRBV7-9; j_gene: TRBJ2-7; CDR3aa: CASSLVFGTDVGEQYF; CDR3nt: TGTGCCAGCAGCTTAGTGTTCGGGACGGACGTAGGCGAGCAGTACTTC
abundance: NA; d_gene: TRBD2; v_gene: TRBV6-1; j_gene: TRBJ2-2; CDR3aa: CAIRGGGAGNTGELFF; CDR3nt: TGTGCCATCAGGGGCGGGGGGGCCGGTAACACCGGGGAGCTGTTTTTT
abundance: few; d_gene: NA; v_gene: TRBV29-1; j_gene: TRBJ2-5; CDR3aa: CSVAPAVGETQYF; CDR3nt: TGCAGCGTTGCACCAGCGGTGGGGGAGACCCAGTACTTC
abundance: many; d_gene: NA; v_gene: TRBV4-3; j_gene: TRBJ1-1; CDR3aa: CASSHTRNTEAFF; CDR3nt: TGCGCCAGCAGCCACACCAGGAACACTGAAGCTTTCTTT
abundance: many; d_gene: NA; v_gene: TRBV28; j_gene: TRBJ2-4; CDR3aa: CASSLTGRENIQYF; CDR3nt: TGTGCCAGCAGTTTAACAGGGCGGGAAAACATTCAGTACTTC
abundance: NA; d_gene: TRBD2; v_gene: TRBV5-1; j_gene: TRBJ2-5; CDR3aa: CASSLETSVSETQYF; CDR3nt: TGCGCCAGCAGCTTGGAGACTAGCGTATCGGAGACCCAGTACTTC
abundance: NA; d_gene: NA; v_gene: TRBV2; j_gene: TRBJ2-2; CDR3aa: CASRWGLKPTGELFF; CDR3nt: TGTGCCAGCAGATGGGGCCTCAAACCCACCGGGGAGCTGTTTTTT
abundance: NA; d_gene: NA; v_gene: TRBV7-2; j_gene: TRBJ2-1; CDR3aa: CASSTGPHNEQFF; CDR3nt: TGTGCCAGCAGCACGGGACCCCACAATGAGCAGTTCTTC
abundance: NA; d_gene: NA; v_gene: TRBV2; j_gene: TRBJ2-3; CDR3aa: CASSEGTGRAHTQYF; CDR3nt: TGTGCCAGCAGTGAGGGAACGGGAAGAGCGCATACGCAGTATTTT
abundance: many; d_gene: NA; v_gene: TRBV12-3/TRBV12-4; j_gene: TRBJ2-7; CDR3aa: CASRRGHYEQYF; CDR3nt: TGTGCCAGCCGGCGGGGGCACTACGAGCAGTACTTC
abundance: NA; d_gene: TRBD2; v_gene: TRBV20-1; j_gene: TRBJ2-1; CDR3aa: CSAQRGGSYNEQFF; CDR3nt: TGCAGTGCTCAGCGGGGGGGGTCCTACAATGAGCAGTTCTTC
abundance: NA; d_gene: NA; v_gene: TRBV5-1; j_gene: TRBJ1-4; CDR3aa: CASSLFRTGGDEKLFF; CDR3nt: TGCGCCAGCAGCTTGTTCCGAACTGGCGGGGATGAAAAACTGTTTTTT
abundance: few; d_gene: TRBD1; v_gene: TRBV19; j_gene: TRBJ2-7; CDR3aa: CASSFSDRGTYEQYF; CDR3nt: TGTGCCAGTAGTTTTTCCGACAGGGGAACCTACGAGCAGTACTTC
abundance: NA; d_gene: NA; v_gene: TRBV4-1; j_gene: TRBJ2-6; CDR3aa: CASTATSTGANVLTF; CDR3nt: TGCGCCAGCACCGCTACTAGCACTGGGGCCAACGTCCTGACTTTC
abundance: few; d_gene: NA; v_gene: TRBV6-5; j_gene: TRBJ2-7; CDR3aa: CASSYDQSPTYEQYF; CDR3nt: TGTGCCAGCAGTTACGACCAGTCACCTACCTACGAGCAGTACTTC
abundance: many; d_gene: TRBD1; v_gene: TRBV6-6; j_gene: TRBJ1-1; CDR3aa: CASRRTGNTEAFF; CDR3nt: TGTGCCAGCAGGCGGACAGGGAACACTGAAGCTTTCTTT
abundance: many; d_gene: NA; v_gene: TRBV20-1; j_gene: TRBJ1-1; CDR3aa: CSASGQRTMNTEAFF; CDR3nt: TGCAGTGCTAGCGGACAGCGTACGATGAACACTGAAGCTTTCTTT
abundance: NA; d_gene: NA; v_gene: TRBV5-1; j_gene: TRBJ1-3; CDR3aa: CASSPPSGNTIYF; CDR3nt: TGCGCCAGCAGCCCGCCCTCTGGAAACACCATATATTTT
abundance: few; d_gene: NA; v_gene: TRBV7-7; j_gene: TRBJ2-7; CDR3aa: CASSAGRDGRTYEQYF; CDR3nt: TGTGCCAGCAGCGCCGGGCGGGACGGCCGAACTTACGAGCAGTACTTC
abundance: few; d_gene: TRBD2; v_gene: TRBV4-1; j_gene: TRBJ2-1; CDR3aa: CASSLQIAGEDNEQFF; CDR3nt: TGCGCCAGCAGCCTTCAAATAGCGGGAGAAGACAATGAGCAGTTCTTC
abundance: NA; d_gene: TRBD1; v_gene: TRBV27; j_gene: TRBJ1-4; CDR3aa: CASSKRQGYNEKLFF; CDR3nt: TGTGCCAGCAGTAAACGACAGGGGTATAATGAAAAACTGTTTTTT
abundance: NA; d_gene: NA; v_gene: TRBV29-1; j_gene: TRBJ2-7; CDR3aa: CSVEELYRGEQYF; CDR3nt: TGCAGCGTTGAAGAATTATATAGGGGAGAGCAGTACTTC
abundance: NA; d_gene: TRBD2; v_gene: TRBV5-1; j_gene: TRBJ2-3; CDR3aa: CASSTHTSESTDTQYF; CDR3nt: TGCGCCAGCAGCACCCACACTAGCGAAAGCACAGATACGCAGTATTTT
abundance: NA; d_gene: TRBD1; v_gene: TRBV20-1; j_gene: TRBJ2-7; CDR3aa: CSARQGQATYEQYF; CDR3nt: TGCAGTGCTAGACAGGGACAGGCGACCTACGAGCAGTACTTC
abundance: few; d_gene: NA; v_gene: TRBV27; j_gene: TRBJ2-7; CDR3aa: CASGVDRLEQYF; CDR3nt: TGTGCCAGCGGAGTGGACAGACTCGAGCAGTACTTC
abundance: few; d_gene: TRBD2; v_gene: TRBV20-1; j_gene: TRBJ2-2; CDR3aa: CSARRSGGNTGELFF; CDR3nt: TGCAGTGCTAGACGGAGCGGGGGGAACACCGGGGAGCTGTTTTTT
abundance: many; d_gene: NA; v_gene: TRBV20-1; j_gene: TRBJ2-3; CDR3aa: CSAPLDELGRDTQYF; CDR3nt: TGCAGTGCCCCCCTTGACGAGCTAGGGAGAGATACGCAGTATTTT
abundance: few; d_gene: NA; v_gene: TRBV6-1; j_gene: TRBJ1-6; CDR3aa: CASSRLTSDNSPLHF; CDR3nt: TGTGCCAGCTCTCGACTGACTTCTGATAATTCACCCCTCCACTTT
abundance: NA; d_gene: NA; v_gene: TRBV7-9; j_gene: TRBJ1-5; CDR3aa: CASSSEGMSQPQHF; CDR3nt: TGTGCCAGCAGCTCAGAGGGGATGAGTCAGCCCCAGCATTTT